A selection of T cell receptor beta chains follows, all from one sample in a study of regulatory T cells in long-lasting Graves disease. TCRdb re-analysed the multiplex PCR reads in MiXCR, keeping a single row per CDR3 protein. This table holds 250,000 to 300,000 distinct CDR3 sequences, about 17% found once. The same data also went into a second study, on T cells in Graves' hyperthyroidism and ophthalmopathy.

The sample in question was peripheral blood mononuclear cells (PBMCs), obtained at new diagnosis, from a patient treated with antithyroid drugs. Receptor source: a woman in her 30s with Graves disease. Both conserved end residues are part of each CDR3. Each record gives: J gene, V gene, clone size, D gene, CDR3 DNA, CDR3 protein. The D gene is left open where the match is weak. Rows may omit the clone size; those that give it use once, few, many or a size class.

TRBJ2-2 | TRBV5-5 | many | - | TGTGCCAGCAGCTCGACGGGTTTCCTCAGATACACCGGGGAGCTGTTTTTT | CASSSTGFLRYTGELFF
TRBJ1-1 | TRBV7-9 | many | - | TGTGCCAGCAGCTTGCCACTGGGGGGCAGCCCGAACACTGAAGCTTTCTTT | CASSLPLGGSPNTEAFF
TRBJ1-2 | TRBV18 | many | - | TGTGCCAGCTCACCACTCCGGGACATCGACTTCTATGGCTACACCTTC | CASSPLRDIDFYGYTF
TRBJ1-2 | TRBV2 | many | - | TGTGCCAGCAGTGAAGGAGGAGTTCGCCATTATGGCTACACCTTC | CASSEGGVRHYGYTF
TRBJ2-7 | TRBV6-2/TRBV6-3 | - | TRBD2 | TGTGCCAGTCAGCGGGGGGGGCTCAACGAGCAGTACTTC | CASQRGGLNEQYF
TRBJ1-1 | TRBV3-1 | many | - | TGTGCCAGCAGCCAAGATTTATCGGCAGGTCTTTTATACACTGAAGCTTTCTTT | CASSQDLSAGLLYTEAFF
TRBJ2-3 | TRBV2 | many | TRBD2 | TGTGCCAGCAGTGAACTAGCGGGCGAAGGATATTTT | CASSELAGEGYF
TRBJ1-4 | TRBV7-9 | many | - | TGTGCCAGCAGCTTCAAGGGTTTCGCTAATGAAAAACTGTTTTTT | CASSFKGFANEKLFF
TRBJ2-3 | TRBV20-1 | many | TRBD2 | TGCAGTGCTAGAGATCTTCAAGCGGGGGCATTGACAGATACGCAGTATTTT | CSARDLQAGALTDTQYF
TRBJ2-7 | TRBV3-1 | many | - | TGTGCCAGCAGCCAAGACGACGAGCAGTACTTC | CASSQDDEQYF
TRBJ1-6 | TRBV7-2 | many | TRBD1 | TGTGCCAGCAGCCGGGACAGGGGTTCACCCCTCCACTTT | CASSRDRGSPLHF
TRBJ2-5 | TRBV6-2/TRBV6-3 | many | TRBD2 | TGTGCCAGCAGTGCGGGGGGAGAGACCCAGTACTTC | CASSAGGETQYF
TRBJ2-1 | TRBV5-1 | many | - | TGCGCCAGCAGTCCCCCTCCCGGGGAGAATGAGCAGTTCTTC | CASSPPPGENEQFF
TRBJ2-3 | TRBV20-1 | many | - | TGCAGTGCTAGAAGTGGCACAGATACGCAGTATTTT | CSARSGTDTQYF
TRBJ1-2 | TRBV29-1 | many | - | TGCAGCGTTGAATATTGGCAGCCCCTACCTCCGTCCTATGGCTACACCTTC | CSVEYWQPLPPSYGYTF
TRBJ1-5 | TRBV10-1 | few | - | TGCGCCAGCCTCAAGAGAGGGACACTATATAGCAATCAGCCCCAGCATTTT | CASLKRGTLYSNQPQHF
TRBJ2-3 | TRBV3-1 | once | TRBD2 | TGTGCCAGCAGCCAAGATTATACGGGACTAGCGACGTATTTT | CASSQDYTGLATYF
TRBJ2-7 | TRBV7-2 | many | - | TGTGCCAGCAGCTTAGTTGGTGGGGGCGGATATGGAGAGCAGTACTTC | CASSLVGGGGYGEQYF
TRBJ2-7 | TRBV9 | many | TRBD1 | TGTGCCAGCAGCCCCTCGACAGGGGGCCTTTCCTACGAGCAGTACTTC | CASSPSTGGLSYEQYF
TRBJ1-1 | TRBV20-1 | many | - | TGCAGTGCTAGTTTGGGGGGGCAGAACACTGAAGCTTTCTTT | CSASLGGQNTEAFF
TRBJ2-3 | TRBV7-2 | - | TRBD1 | TGTGCCAGCAGCTTAGATGGGACAGCCAGAACGCAGTATTTT | CASSLDGTARTQYF
TRBJ2-3 | TRBV20-1 | many | TRBD1 | TGCAGTGCCACGCCCCTCCGGGACAGGGGATTGGCAGATACGCAGTATTTT | CSATPLRDRGLADTQYF
TRBJ1-2 | TRBV5-1 | many | - | TGCGCCAGCAGCACATCAGGAGGGGCGCGCGGCTACACCTTC | CASSTSGGARGYTF
TRBJ1-5 | TRBV19 | - | - | TGTGCCAGTACCGCCATAACGGGGCCTCCGGGGCAGCCCCAGCATTTT | CASTAITGPPGQPQHF
TRBJ2-2 | TRBV5-6 | many | - | TGTGCCAGCACCCCATCTGGCCGTTCAGGGGAGCTGTTTTTT | CASTPSGRSGELFF
TRBJ2-2 | TRBV12-3/TRBV12-4 | many | TRBD1 | TGTGCCAGCAGTTTTCCGGGACAGAAGACCGGGGAGCTGTTTTTT | CASSFPGQKTGELFF
TRBJ2-2 | TRBV7-9 | few | - | TGTGCCAGCAGCTTAGGAGGGGCAGTCGGGGAGCTGTTTTTT | CASSLGGAVGELFF
TRBJ1-5 | TRBV5-1 | many | - | TGTGCCAGCAGCTTGGAACCTCAGGGAGGCAATCAGCCCCAGCATTTT | CASSLEPQGGNQPQHF
TRBJ1-5 | TRBV19 | few | - | TGTGCCAGTAGTATCCGACGGTCCAATCAGCCCCAGCATTTT | CASSIRRSNQPQHF
TRBJ2-3 | TRBV20-1 | many | TRBD2 | TGCAGTGCTAAAACACCGGGACTAGCCTTAGATACGCAGTATTTT | CSAKTPGLALDTQYF
TRBJ1-2 | TRBV18 | many | - | TGTGCCAGCTCACCGGAGACAGGCTATGGACATGGCTACACCTTC | CASSPETGYGHGYTF
TRBJ2-1 | TRBV27 | many | TRBD2 | TGTGCCAGCCTAGCGGGCTCCAATGAGCAGTTCTTC | CASLAGSNEQFF
TRBJ2-7 | TRBV29-1 | - | - | TGCAGCGTTGGGGCAGCCGAAACCTACGAGCAGTACTTC | CSVGAAETYEQYF
TRBJ1-1 | TRBV28 | few | - | TGTGCCAGCAGTTTCGGGTTCGGGAACACTGAAGCTTTCTTT | CASSFGFGNTEAFF
TRBJ2-3 | TRBV6-1 | many | TRBD2 | TGTGCCAGCAGCTCCACGGGGGGGCTGAATACGCAGTATTTT | CASSSTGGLNTQYF
TRBJ1-1 | TRBV5-1 | many | TRBD1 | TGCGCCAGCAGAAGACAGGGAACTGAAGCTTTCTTT | CASRRQGTEAFF
TRBJ1-3 | TRBV6-1 | few | - | TGTGCCAGCAGGGGGAGGGCGAGCTCTGGAAACACCATATATTTT | CASRGRASSGNTIYF
TRBJ2-2 | TRBV5-4 | many | - | TGTGCCAGCAGCCGGAACCAGGGGCCCGGGGAGCTGTTTTTT | CASSRNQGPGELFF
TRBJ2-5 | TRBV5-6 | many | TRBD2 | TGTGCCAGCAGCCCCGGGACTAGCCTATACCAAGAGACCCAGTACTTC | CASSPGTSLYQETQYF
TRBJ1-4 | TRBV2 | many | - | TGTGCCAGCAAGGTTGGGCCTGCTAATGAAAAACTGTTTTTT | CASKVGPANEKLFF
TRBJ1-5 | TRBV7-6 | many | - | TGTGCCAGCAGCTTATTCGGCAGGGGAGAGCAGCCCCAGCATTTT | CASSLFGRGEQPQHF
TRBJ1-1 | TRBV28 | many | TRBD1 | TGTGCCAGCAGCCGAGGGGGCATAGGAGGGAACACTGAAGCTTTCTTT | CASSRGGIGGNTEAFF
TRBJ2-1 | TRBV7-3 | few | TRBD2 | TGTGCCAGCAGCTACGGGATTAATAGCGGGGGGGCTCTTCAGTTCTTC | CASSYGINSGGALQFF
TRBJ2-1 | TRBV6-2/TRBV6-3 | many | TRBD2 | TGTGCCAGCAGCAGCATGGGGGGGTACAATGAGCAGTTCTTC | CASSSMGGYNEQFF
TRBJ2-2 | TRBV12-3/TRBV12-4 | many | TRBD2 | TGTGCCAGCAGACGCGGGGGGGCCGGGACCGGGGAGCTGTTTTTT | CASRRGGAGTGELFF